The following is a TCR beta chain sequence with its context. Its antigen is as yet unknown. The sample belongs to a study of metastatic and nonmetastatic thyroid tumors. Overall study: Where malignant and benign thyroid patients were concerned, repertoires were compared across blood and tumor or nodule tissue.

The V end lost 5 bases, the J end lost 1 base, and 8 bases lay between the germline ends. Germline V lookup: CDR1 SGHVT, CDR2 SQSDAQ. The CDR3 sequence is 13 residues long. Every patient underwent thyroid surgery untreated. Study-level findings and limits: As reported, TCR beta diversity in blood and tumor was significantly higher in malignant thyroid tumors than in benign nodules.

In the study's own analysis: A distant-metastasis classifier for papillary thyroid cancer was built using CDR3 differences across clinicopathological groups. TCRdb re-called clones from the PCR reads using MiXCR. These V and J calls derive from TCRdb rather than the authors' analysis. This sample carries some 93,000 clones, roughly an eighth of them seen once, and the ten largest clones take about 11%. The material sequenced was blood. The rearrangement links TRBV7-4 to TRBJ1-1; D gene ambiguous. The TCR sequence derives from a female donor with papillary thyroid cancer or a benign thyroid nodule (not recorded which). Some clones in this sample may be carry-over from other donors' samples. Here the CDR3 reads CASSSHGNTEAFF. CDR3 coding DNA: TGTGCCAGCAGCAGTCACGGGAACACTGAAGCTTTCTTT.